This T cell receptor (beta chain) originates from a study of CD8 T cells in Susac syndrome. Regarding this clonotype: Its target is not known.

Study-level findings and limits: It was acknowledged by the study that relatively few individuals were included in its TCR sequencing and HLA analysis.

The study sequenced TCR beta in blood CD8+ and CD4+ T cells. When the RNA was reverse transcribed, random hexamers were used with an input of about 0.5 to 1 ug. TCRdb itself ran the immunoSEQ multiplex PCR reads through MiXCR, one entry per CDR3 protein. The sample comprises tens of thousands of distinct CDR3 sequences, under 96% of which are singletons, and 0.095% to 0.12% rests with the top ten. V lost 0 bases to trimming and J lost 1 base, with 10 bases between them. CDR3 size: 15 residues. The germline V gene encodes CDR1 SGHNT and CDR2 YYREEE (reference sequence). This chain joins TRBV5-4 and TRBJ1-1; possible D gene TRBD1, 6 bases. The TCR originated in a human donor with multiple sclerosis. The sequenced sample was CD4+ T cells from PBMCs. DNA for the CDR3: TGTGCCAGCAGCTTGGAACAGGGAAGGAACACTGAAGCTTTCTTT. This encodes CASSLEQGRNTEAFF.